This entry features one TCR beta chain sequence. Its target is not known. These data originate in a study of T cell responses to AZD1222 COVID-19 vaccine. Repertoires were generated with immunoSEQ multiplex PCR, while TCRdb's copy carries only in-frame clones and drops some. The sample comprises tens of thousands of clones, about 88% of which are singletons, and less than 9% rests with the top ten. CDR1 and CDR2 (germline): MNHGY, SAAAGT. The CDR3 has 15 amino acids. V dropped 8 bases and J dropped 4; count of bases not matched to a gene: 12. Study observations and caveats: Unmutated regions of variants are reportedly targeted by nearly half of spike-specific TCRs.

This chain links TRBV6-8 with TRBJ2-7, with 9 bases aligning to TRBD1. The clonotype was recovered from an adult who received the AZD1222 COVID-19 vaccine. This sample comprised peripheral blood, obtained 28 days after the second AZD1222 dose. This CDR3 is CASRQTGGPLYEQYF. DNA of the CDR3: TGTGCCAGCCGACAGACAGGGGGTCCGCTGTACGAGCAGTACTTC.